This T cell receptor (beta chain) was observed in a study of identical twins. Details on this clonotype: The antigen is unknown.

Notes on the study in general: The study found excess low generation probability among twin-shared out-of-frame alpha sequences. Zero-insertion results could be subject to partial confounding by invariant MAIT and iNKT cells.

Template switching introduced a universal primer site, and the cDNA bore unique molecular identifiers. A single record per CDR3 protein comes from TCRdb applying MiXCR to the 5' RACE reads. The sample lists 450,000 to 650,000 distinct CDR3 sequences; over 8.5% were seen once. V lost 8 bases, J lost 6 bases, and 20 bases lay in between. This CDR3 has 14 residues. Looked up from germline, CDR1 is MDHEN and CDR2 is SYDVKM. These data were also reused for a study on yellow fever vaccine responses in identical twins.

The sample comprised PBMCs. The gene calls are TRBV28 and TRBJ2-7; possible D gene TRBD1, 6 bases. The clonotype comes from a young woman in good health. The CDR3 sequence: CASRDEAGVIEQYF. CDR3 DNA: TGTGCCAGCCGGGATGAGGCAGGGGTGATCGAGCAGTACTTC.